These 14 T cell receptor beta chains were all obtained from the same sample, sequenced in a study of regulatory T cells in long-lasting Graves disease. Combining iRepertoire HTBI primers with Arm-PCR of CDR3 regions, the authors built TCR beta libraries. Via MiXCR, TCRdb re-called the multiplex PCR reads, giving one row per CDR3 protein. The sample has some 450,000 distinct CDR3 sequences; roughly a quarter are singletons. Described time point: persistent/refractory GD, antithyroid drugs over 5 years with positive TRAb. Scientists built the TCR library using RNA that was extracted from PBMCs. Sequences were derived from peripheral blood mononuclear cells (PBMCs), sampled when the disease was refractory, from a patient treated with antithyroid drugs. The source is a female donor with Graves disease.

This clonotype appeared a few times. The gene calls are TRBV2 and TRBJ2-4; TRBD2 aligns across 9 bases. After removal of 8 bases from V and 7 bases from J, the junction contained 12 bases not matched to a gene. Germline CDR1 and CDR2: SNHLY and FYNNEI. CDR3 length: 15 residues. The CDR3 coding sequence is TGTGCCAGCCGCCAACTAGCGGGCCGGGCCAACATTCAGTACTTC. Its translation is CASRQLAGRANIQYF.

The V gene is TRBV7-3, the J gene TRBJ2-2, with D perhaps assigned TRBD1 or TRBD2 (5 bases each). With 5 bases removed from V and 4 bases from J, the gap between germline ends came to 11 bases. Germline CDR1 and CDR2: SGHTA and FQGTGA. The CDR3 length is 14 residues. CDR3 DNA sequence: TGTGCCAGCAGCCAGTCGGGGCTCACCGGGGAGCTGTTTTTT. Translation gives CASSQSGLTGELFF.

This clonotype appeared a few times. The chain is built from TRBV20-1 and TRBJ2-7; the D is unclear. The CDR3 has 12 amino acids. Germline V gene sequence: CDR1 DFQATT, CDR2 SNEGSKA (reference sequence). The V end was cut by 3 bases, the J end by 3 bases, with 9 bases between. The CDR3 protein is CSASITNYEQYF. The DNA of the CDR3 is TGCAGTGCTAGCATTACAAACTACGAGCAGTACTTC.

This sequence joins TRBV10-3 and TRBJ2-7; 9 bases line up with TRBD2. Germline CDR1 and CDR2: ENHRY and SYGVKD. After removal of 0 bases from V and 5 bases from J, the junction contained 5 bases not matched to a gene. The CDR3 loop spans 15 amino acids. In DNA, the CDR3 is TGTGCCATCAGTGAGTCTGCTAGCGGGAACGACGAGCAGTACTTC. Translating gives CAISESASGNDEQYF.

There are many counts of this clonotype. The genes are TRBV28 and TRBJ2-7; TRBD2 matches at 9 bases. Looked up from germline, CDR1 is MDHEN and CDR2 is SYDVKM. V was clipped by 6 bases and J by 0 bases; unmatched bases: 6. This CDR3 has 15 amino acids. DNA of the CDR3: TGTGCCAGCAGAATGACTAGCGGTTTCTCCTACGAGCAGTACTTC. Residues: CASRMTSGFSYEQYF.

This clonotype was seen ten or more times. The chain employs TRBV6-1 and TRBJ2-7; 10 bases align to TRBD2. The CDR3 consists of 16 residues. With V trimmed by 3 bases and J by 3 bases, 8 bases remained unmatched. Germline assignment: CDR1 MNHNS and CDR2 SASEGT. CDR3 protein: CASSDFPASGSYEQYF. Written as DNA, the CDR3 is TGTGCCAGCAGTGATTTCCCGGCTAGCGGGAGCTACGAGCAGTACTTC.

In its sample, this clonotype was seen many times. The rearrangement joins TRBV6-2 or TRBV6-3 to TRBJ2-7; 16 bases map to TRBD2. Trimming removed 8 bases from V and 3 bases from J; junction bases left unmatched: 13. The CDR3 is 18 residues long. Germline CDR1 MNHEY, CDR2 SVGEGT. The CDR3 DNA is TGTGCCAGCCTCCAGGGACTAGCGGGAGGGCCAGATGTCTACGAGCAGTACTTC. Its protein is CASLQGLAGGPDVYEQYF.

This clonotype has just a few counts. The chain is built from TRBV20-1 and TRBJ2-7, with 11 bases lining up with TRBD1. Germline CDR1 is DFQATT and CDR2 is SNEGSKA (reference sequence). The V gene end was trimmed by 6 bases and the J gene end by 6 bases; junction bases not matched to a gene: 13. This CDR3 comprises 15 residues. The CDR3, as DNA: TGCAGTGCCCCTATAGGACAGGGGGCGTTTCGCGAGCAGTACTTC. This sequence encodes CSAPIGQGAFREQYF.

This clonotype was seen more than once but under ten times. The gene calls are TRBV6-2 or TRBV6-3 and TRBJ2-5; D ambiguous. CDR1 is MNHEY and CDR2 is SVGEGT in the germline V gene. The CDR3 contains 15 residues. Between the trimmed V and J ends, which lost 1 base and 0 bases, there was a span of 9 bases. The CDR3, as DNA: TGTGCCAGCAGTTACTTTAGTCTGTACCAAGAGACCCAGTACTTC. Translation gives CASSYFSLYQETQYF.

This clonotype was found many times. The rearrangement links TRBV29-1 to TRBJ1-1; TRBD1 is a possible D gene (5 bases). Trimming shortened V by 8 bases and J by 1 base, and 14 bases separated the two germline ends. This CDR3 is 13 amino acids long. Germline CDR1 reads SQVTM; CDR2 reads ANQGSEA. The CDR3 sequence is CSIGREWNTEAFF. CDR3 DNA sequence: TGCAGCATTGGCAGGGAGTGGAACACTGAAGCTTTCTTT. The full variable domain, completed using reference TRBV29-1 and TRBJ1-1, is SAVISQKPSRDICQRGTSLTIQCQVDSQVTMMFWYRQQPGQSLTLIATANQGSEATYESGFVIDKFPISRPNLTFSTLTVSNMSPEDSSIYLCSIGREWNTEAFFGQGTRLTVV.

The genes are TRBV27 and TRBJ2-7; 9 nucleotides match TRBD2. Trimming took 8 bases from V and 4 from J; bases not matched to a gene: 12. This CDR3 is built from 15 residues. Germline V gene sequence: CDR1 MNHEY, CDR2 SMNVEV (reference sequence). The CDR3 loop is CASSSRVAGEYEQYF. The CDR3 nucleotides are TGTGCCAGCTCGAGCAGGGTAGCGGGAGAGTACGAGCAGTACTTC.

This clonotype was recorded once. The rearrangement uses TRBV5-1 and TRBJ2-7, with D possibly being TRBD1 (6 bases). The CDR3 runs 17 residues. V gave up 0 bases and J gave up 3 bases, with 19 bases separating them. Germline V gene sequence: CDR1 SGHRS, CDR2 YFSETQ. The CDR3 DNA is TGCGCCAGCAGCTTGGGGCTGGGGCCAACAGGGAACTACGAGCAGTACTTC. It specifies CASSLGLGPTGNYEQYF.

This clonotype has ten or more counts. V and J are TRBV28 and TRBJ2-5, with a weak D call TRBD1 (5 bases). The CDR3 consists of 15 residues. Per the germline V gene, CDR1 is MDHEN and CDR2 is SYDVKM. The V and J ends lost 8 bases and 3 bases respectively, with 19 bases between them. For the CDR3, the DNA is TGTGCCAGCCTTAGGACAAACACTTACAAAGAGACCCAGTACTTC. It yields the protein CASLRTNTYKETQYF.

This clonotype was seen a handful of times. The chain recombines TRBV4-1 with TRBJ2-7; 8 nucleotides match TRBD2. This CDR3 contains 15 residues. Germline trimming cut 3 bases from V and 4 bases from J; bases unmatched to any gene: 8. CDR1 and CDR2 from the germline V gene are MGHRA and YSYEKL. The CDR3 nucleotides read TGCGCCAGCAGCCACCCAGCGGGAGCTAAATACGAGCAGTACTTC. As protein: CASSHPAGAKYEQYF.